Below, one T cell receptor (beta chain) is given with its context. Its antigen is not known. CDR3 size: 14 residues. Germline V gene lookup returns CDR1 LNHDA and CDR2 SQIVND (reference sequence). V was pared by 2 bases and J by 6 bases, with 11 bases between. This specimen comes from a study of graft-versus-host responses after intestinal transplantation. Overall study context: Tacrolimus and steroids were given for around 3 years to all recipients after anti-thymocyte globulin induction.

Study conclusions and caveats: Peak levels of circulating GvH clones tracked with early post-transplant HvG declines.

Data came from immunoSEQ multiplex PCR; TCRdb stores just in-frame clones and leaves some out. The table has about 73,000 clones, around 89% seen once; the top ten hold less than 4.5%. The input for sequencing was unstimulated CD8+ T cells sorted from spleen or lymph node cells, taken before transplant. The J gene is TRBJ1-5, the V gene TRBV19; maybe TRBD1 (5 bases). The receptor comes from a human donor who was the organ donor for an intestinal transplant. CDR3 in amino acids: CASSIQGIGQPQHF. CDR3 nucleotides: TGTGCCAGTAGTATACAGGGTATCGGTCAGCCCCAGCATTTT.